The rows below give T cell receptor beta chains drawn from one sample of a study of T-cell memory formation after mild COVID-19. TCRdb analysed the 5' RACE reads with MiXCR anew, one entry per CDR3 protein. The data hold about 290,000 distinct CDR3 sequences, with less than 20% observed a single time. Sequenced: PBMCs or a T cell subset sorted from them (not recorded which). The receptors originated from a man aged 18 to 30 who had mild COVID-19 (a few samples of this study predate the infection). Cell type and time point are not known. Each CDR3 is given with its conserved first and last residue. The order of the fields is clone size, D gene, J gene, V gene, CDR3 length, CDR3 DNA, CDR3 protein. D genes are given only for firm matches. Size values are once, few and many counts, or a class for expanded clones, and some rows have none.

NA | NA | TRBJ2-2 | TRBV7-3 | 14 | TGTGCCAGCACCTCGACTAGAGCGACCGGGGAGCTGTTTTTT | CASTSTRATGELFF
many | NA | TRBJ1-1 | TRBV5-1 | 15 | TGCGCCAGCAGCTTGCGGTCGGGGGCGAACACTGAAGCTTTCTTT | CASSLRSGANTEAFF
many | NA | TRBJ1-1 | TRBV5-1 | 13 | TGCGCCAGCAGCTTGGAGGGGCCTCGCGAAGCTTTCTTT | CASSLEGPREAFF
once | TRBD1 | TRBJ1-1 | TRBV20-1 | 15 | TGCAGTGCTAGCCAGGGACAGGCGGTGGACACTGAAGCTTTCTTT | CSASQGQAVDTEAFF
many | NA | TRBJ2-5 | TRBV7-9 | 14 | TGTGCCAGCAGCGCCGACTGGAGACAAGAGACCCAGTACTTC | CASSADWRQETQYF
NA | TRBD2 | TRBJ2-3 | TRBV20-1 | 14 | TGCAGTGCGCAACTAGCGGGGGGGCGAGATACGCAGTATTTT | CSAQLAGGRDTQYF
NA | TRBD2 | TRBJ2-5 | TRBV7-9 | 16 | TGTGCCAGCAGCCCAAGGGGGCTAGCGGGGGCCGGGACCCAGTACTTC | CASSPRGLAGAGTQYF
NA | NA | TRBJ1-2 | TRBV5-1 | 16 | TGCGCCAGCAGCTTGGATCCCCGGGTGCTTCTCTATGGCTACACCTTC | CASSLDPRVLLYGYTF
once | NA | TRBJ1-1 | TRBV5-1 | 12 | TGCGCCAGCAGCACGGGGGGTTTCGTGGCTTTCTTT | CASSTGGFVAFF
many | NA | TRBJ1-6 | TRBV4-3 | 14 | TGCGCCAGCAGCCAAATTGGGGGGGATTCACCCCTCCACTTT | CASSQIGGDSPLHF
NA | NA | TRBJ2-1 | TRBV9 | 16 | TGTGCCAGCAGCGTAGCTATGAACGCAGGGGACAATGAGCAGTTCTTC | CASSVAMNAGDNEQFF
many | NA | TRBJ1-1 | TRBV4-2 | 17 | TGTGCCAGCAGCCATGCCTCCTGGGACACCATGAACACTGAAGCTTTCTTT | CASSHASWDTMNTEAFF
few | TRBD1 | TRBJ1-1 | TRBV20-1 | 16 | TGCAGTGCTAGAGATGACAGGGTTGGCATGAACACTGAAGCTTTCTTT | CSARDDRVGMNTEAFF
few | NA | TRBJ2-5 | TRBV9 | 14 | TGTGCCAGCAGCGTAGTATCTCAAGGAGAGACCCAGTACTTC | CASSVVSQGETQYF
NA | NA | TRBJ2-5 | TRBV7-2 | 16 | TGTGCCAGCAGCTTAGCGTGGACAGACCGACAAGAGACCCAGTACTTC | CASSLAWTDRQETQYF
NA | NA | TRBJ2-7 | TRBV9 | 14 | TGTGCCAGCAGCGTAGGAGCAGGGAGTCGCGAGCAGTACTTC | CASSVGAGSREQYF
many | NA | TRBJ2-3 | TRBV10-3 | 15 | TGTGCCATCAGTACTGGGACAACTAGCACAGATACGCAGTATTTT | CAISTGTTSTDTQYF
NA | NA | TRBJ2-3 | TRBV14 | 15 | TGTGCCAGCAGCCCGCAGTGGGGGACCACAGATACGCAGTATTTT | CASSPQWGTTDTQYF
NA | TRBD1 | TRBJ1-2 | TRBV7-9 | 16 | TGTGCCAGCAGCCGGAGGACAGGGGGCGAGAACTATGGCTACACCTTC | CASSRRTGGENYGYTF
NA | NA | TRBJ2-1 | TRBV4-3 | 15 | TGCGCCAGCAGCCAATCGGGCAGGGGCTACAATGAGCAGTTCTTC | CASSQSGRGYNEQFF
NA | TRBD1 | TRBJ2-7 | TRBV4-2 | 15 | TGTGCCAGCAGCTGGGGACAGGGGGCGTCCTACGAGCAGTACTTC | CASSWGQGASYEQYF
NA | TRBD1 | TRBJ1-6 | TRBV25-1 | 15 | TGTGCCAGCAGTGAATTTAGACAGGGGGGGATACCCCTCCACTTT | CASSEFRQGGIPLHF
NA | NA | TRBJ2-2 | TRBV20-1 | 15 | TGCAGTGCTACTCCCGGGGGCAGGGGCACCGGGGAGCTGTTTTTT | CSATPGGRGTGELFF
NA | NA | TRBJ1-2 | TRBV20-1 | 16 | TGCAGTGCTAGAGTTTCCAGGGGCCTTTCTAACTATGGCTACACCTTC | CSARVSRGLSNYGYTF
NA | NA | TRBJ1-1 | TRBV7-2 | 11 | TGTGCCAGCAGCTTAGCAGGTGAAGCTTTCTTT | CASSLAGEAFF
NA | TRBD2 | TRBJ2-1 | TRBV13 | 15 | TGTGCCAGCAGCCAAGCCGGGACTACCTACAATGAGCAGTTCTTC | CASSQAGTTYNEQFF
NA | NA | TRBJ2-2 | TRBV5-8 | 17 | TGTGCCAGCAGCCCGCCTAGGGGGACACCGTTTGACGGGGAGCTGTTTTTT | CASSPPRGTPFDGELFF
few | NA | TRBJ1-1 | TRBV20-1 | 14 | TGCAGTGCTAGGGGGGGAGGCCGGGGCACTGAAGCTTTCTTT | CSARGGGRGTEAFF
few | TRBD1 | TRBJ2-5 | TRBV5-1 | 14 | TGCGCCAGCAGCGAGGGACAGCCCCAAGAGACCCAGTACTTC | CASSEGQPQETQYF
few | NA | TRBJ2-3 | TRBV5-1 | 14 | TGCGCCAGCAGCTTGTCTGACTACACAGATACGCAGTATTTT | CASSLSDYTDTQYF
NA | NA | TRBJ2-3 | TRBV12-3/TRBV12-4 | 15 | TGTGCCAGCACCTCGGACGCCCAGAGGACAGATACGCAGTATTTT | CASTSDAQRTDTQYF